The source of this T cell receptor (beta chain) is a study of neurological immune-mediated disorders (dated by TCRdb to the late 2010s). Some background on the complete study: Of the 35 or so multiple sclerosis patients, some 31 had relapsing-remitting MS and 3 had secondary progressive MS. Peripheral blood TCR-beta repertoires from HTLV-I-associated myelopathy (HAM/TSP) patients, multiple sclerosis patients and healthy controls were compared by UMI-based sequencing. Longitudinal samples, technical triplicates and paired sorted CD4+ and CD8+ T-cell subsets, alongside PBMC samples, were included among the approximately 110 TCR-beta libraries. The cohort included some 68 subjects: approximately 14 with HAM/TSP, around 35 with multiple sclerosis, and around 20 healthy controls. What the work shows at the level of the full study, not this receptor alone: The MS cluster showed no association with clinical or MRI features, and the authors stated that larger cohorts are needed. No identical CDR3 amino acid sequences were shared among expanded clones across subjects, suggesting private TCR-beta repertoires in all groups. The highest TCR clonal expansion was observed in HAM/TSP patients, whereas the lowest was observed in MS patients, even when compared with healthy controls. Phylogenetic analysis grouped repertoires from 18 of 34 MS patients into a cluster of related CDR3 sequences, suggesting a possible repertoire-level signature.

cDNA was synthesized by template-switch 5'RACE using a primer with a 10-nucleotide random unique molecular identifier that tagged each TCR transcript. Each sequencing run produced over 160 million TCR-beta sequences covering 15-18 subjects. The RNeasy kit was used for extraction of total RNA. The KAPA Real-time Library Amplification kit was used to amplify TCR-beta VDJ regions with primers for the TCR constant region and the 5'RACE anchor. Sample indexes and Illumina adaptors were added in a first PCR, and a second PCR then increased library yield. After purification with Ampure beads, the TCR product of roughly 650 bp was size-selected on a 2% E-gel SizeSelection system. Before pooling, library quality was assessed on a Bioanalyzer, concentration was determined with Qubit, and library quantification was performed with the Kapa Library Quantification kit. An Illumina HiSeq 2500 sequenced the libraries paired-end 2 x 150 bp. To increase sequence diversity, about 25-31% phiX was spiked into each library pool. On the authors' methods: The quality-filtered reads were processed with the UMI-based MiGEC pipeline, whose error correction step removed more than 75% of the raw TCR sequences. VDJ genes were aligned to IMGT germline references, and clonotypes were defined by unique CDR3 amino acid sequence plus V-J genes. Clonal expansion, Shannon diversity, and CDR3 relatedness (CalcPairwiseDistances, ClusterSamples) were evaluated with VDJtools, and phylogenetic trees were built with CLCbio workbench. Expanded clones were defined as having at least 8 unique UMIs, based on coefficient-of-variation modelling across technical triplicates. The public reads were reprocessed in TCRdb via fastp at Q25 and MiXCR, keeping in-frame beta chains. Every distinct CDR3 protein forms one entry, paired with its most common genes and DNA. V and J calls and clone size were set by TCRdb, not the authors. This sample gives 87,000 or so distinct CDR3 sequences in total; 3.5% of them show up just once. The ten largest clones add up to 6% of the sample.

Its CDR3 holds 14 amino acids, cysteine through phenylalanine. Only the CDR3 DNA stays, 42 bases, in frame from base 1. Reading the germline V gene gives CDR1 SGHRS and CDR2 YFSETQ. Trimming accounts for 6 bases at V and 4 bases at J, while the number of junction bases matched to no gene is 8. This clonotype was picked up many times. Its antigen remains unidentified. The record has no base qualities; no much larger clone is one base away. Libraries from unsorted PBMCs were made from 2 million PBMCs kept in RNAlater at -80 degrees C until RNA extraction. Multiple sclerosis patients were enrolled in a US clinical protocol under which disease progression was evaluated by magnetic resonance imaging. Peripheral blood was subjected to Ficoll-Hypaque density gradient centrifugation to isolate PBMCs, which were then cryopreserved in liquid nitrogen.

The V gene is TRBV5-1 and the J gene is TRBJ2-5; a stretch of 8 junction bases matches TRBD1. Sample: PBMCs. This sequence originates from a woman between 18 and 29 years old with multiple sclerosis. The CDR3 protein: CASTITTGGETQYF. The nucleotide sequence is TGCGCCAGCACCATCACAACAGGGGGAGAGACCCAGTACTTC.